This entry is about one T cell receptor beta chain. Total RNA input per TCR library was around 3,500 ng. UMIs containing a 6-nucleotide sample barcode were added via template switching. TCRdb re-analyzed the 5' RACE reads; it lists each CDR3 protein once, without DNA. Its listing shows some 150,000 distinct CDR3 sequences. Germline V gives CDR1 MNHEY, CDR2 SVGAGI. The CDR3 is 13 residues long. This sample is drawn from a study of monozygotic twins with inflammatory bowel disease. The V and J genes are TRBV6-5 and TRBJ2-1; TCRdb names TRBD2, which stays unverified in the absence of DNA. The TCR was taken from a human donor with ulcerative colitis or Crohn's disease, or a healthy co-twin of an affected twin (not recorded which). Sequencing input: blood. This CDR3 reads CASSRSGRAEQFF.